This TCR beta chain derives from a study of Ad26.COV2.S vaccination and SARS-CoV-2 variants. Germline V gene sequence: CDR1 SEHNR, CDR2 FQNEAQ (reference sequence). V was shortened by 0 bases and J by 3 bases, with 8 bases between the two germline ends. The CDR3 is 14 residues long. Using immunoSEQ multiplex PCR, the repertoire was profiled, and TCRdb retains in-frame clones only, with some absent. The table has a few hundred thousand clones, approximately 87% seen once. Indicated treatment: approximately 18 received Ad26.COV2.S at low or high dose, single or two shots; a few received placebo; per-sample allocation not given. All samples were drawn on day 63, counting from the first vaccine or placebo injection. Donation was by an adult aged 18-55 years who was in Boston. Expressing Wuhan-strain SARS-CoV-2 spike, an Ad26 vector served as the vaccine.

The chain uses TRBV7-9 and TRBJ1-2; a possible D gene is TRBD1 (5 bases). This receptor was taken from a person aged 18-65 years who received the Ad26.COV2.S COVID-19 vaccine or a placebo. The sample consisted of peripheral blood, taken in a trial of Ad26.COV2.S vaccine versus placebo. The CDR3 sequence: CASSLAPGYYGYTF. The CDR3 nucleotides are TGTGCCAGCAGCTTAGCCCCAGGGTACTATGGCTACACCTTC.